The entry below describes one TCR beta chain. Its antigen is unidentified. This sample stems from a study of EBV T-cell therapy then PD-1 blockade in nasopharyngeal carcinoma. Sequenced by immunoSEQ multiplex PCR; TCRdb stores in-frame clones only, minus some. Of about 24,000 clones listed, approximately 84% are singletons. Germline V CDR1 and CDR2: MNHEY, SVGAGI. The CDR3 consists of 14 residues. With V trimmed by 5 bases and J by 1 base, 4 bases remained unmatched. The treatment: AdE1-LMPpoly-expanded autologous EBV-specific T-cell therapy followed by anti-PD-1 nivolumab. Sequencing was performed on CD8+ T cells from blood, taken around day 65 from a patient whose treatment included autologous EBV-specific T cells and nivolumab. The genes are TRBV6-5 and TRBJ2-7; 8 bases fit TRBD2. This sequence was found in a man aged 35 to 55 with nasopharyngeal carcinoma. CDR3 DNA: TGTGCCAGCAGTATTAGCGGGGAATCCTACGAGCAGTACTTC. This gives the protein CASSISGESYEQYF.